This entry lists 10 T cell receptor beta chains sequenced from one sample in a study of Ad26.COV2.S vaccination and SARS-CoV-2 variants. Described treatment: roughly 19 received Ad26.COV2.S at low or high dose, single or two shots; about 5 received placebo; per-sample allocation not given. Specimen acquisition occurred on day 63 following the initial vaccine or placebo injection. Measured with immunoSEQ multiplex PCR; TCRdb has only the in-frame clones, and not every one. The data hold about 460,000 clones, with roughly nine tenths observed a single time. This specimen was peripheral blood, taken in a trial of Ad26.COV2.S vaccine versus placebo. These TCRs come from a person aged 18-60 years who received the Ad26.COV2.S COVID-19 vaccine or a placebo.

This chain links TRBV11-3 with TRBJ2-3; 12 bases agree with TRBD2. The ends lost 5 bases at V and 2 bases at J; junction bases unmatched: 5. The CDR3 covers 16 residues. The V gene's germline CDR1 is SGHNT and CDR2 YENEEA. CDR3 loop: CASSIGTSGFTDTQYF. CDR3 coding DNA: TGTGCCAGCAGCATCGGGACTAGCGGGTTCACAGATACGCAGTATTTT.

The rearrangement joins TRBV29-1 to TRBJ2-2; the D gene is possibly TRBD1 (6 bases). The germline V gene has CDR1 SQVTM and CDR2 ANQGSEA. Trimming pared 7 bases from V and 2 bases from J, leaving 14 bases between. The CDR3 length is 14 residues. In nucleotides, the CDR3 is TGCAGCGGGGGGCCGGGCCCTAACACCGGGGAGCTGTTTTTT. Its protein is CSGGPGPNTGELFF.

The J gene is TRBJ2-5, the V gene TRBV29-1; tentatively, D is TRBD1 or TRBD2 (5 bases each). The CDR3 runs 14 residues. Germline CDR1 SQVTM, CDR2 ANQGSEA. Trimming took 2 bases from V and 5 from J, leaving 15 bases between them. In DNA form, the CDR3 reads TGCAGCGTTGAATCTATCTTGGGACCGGAGACCCAGTACTTC. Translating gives CSVESILGPETQYF.

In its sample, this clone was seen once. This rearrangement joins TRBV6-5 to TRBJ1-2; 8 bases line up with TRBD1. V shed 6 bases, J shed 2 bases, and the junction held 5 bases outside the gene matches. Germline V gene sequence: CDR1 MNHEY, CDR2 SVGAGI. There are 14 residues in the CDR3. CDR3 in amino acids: CASSPNRGNYGYTF. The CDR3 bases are TGTGCCAGCAGCCCAAACAGGGGGAACTATGGCTACACCTTC.

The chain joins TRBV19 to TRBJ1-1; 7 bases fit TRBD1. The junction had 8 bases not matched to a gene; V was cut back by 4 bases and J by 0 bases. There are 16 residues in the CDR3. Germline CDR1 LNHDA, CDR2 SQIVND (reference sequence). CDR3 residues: CASSNPRTGMNTEAFF. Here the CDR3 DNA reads TGTGCCAGTAGTAACCCTCGGACAGGTATGAACACTGAAGCTTTCTTT.

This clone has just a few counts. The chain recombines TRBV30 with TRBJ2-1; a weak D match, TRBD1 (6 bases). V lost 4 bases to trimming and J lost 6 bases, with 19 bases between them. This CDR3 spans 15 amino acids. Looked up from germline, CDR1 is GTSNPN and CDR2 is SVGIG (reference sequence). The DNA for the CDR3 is TGTGCCTGGATAGGGACACCCGGTTATGCCAATGAGCAGTTCTTC. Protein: CAWIGTPGYANEQFF.

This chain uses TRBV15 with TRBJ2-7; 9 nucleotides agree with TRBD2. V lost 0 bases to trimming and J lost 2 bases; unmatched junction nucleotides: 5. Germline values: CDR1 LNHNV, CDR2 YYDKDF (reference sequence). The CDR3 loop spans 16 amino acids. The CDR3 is CATSRDRASGAYEQYF. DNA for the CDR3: TGTGCCACCAGCAGAGATCGGGCTAGCGGGGCCTACGAGCAGTACTTC.

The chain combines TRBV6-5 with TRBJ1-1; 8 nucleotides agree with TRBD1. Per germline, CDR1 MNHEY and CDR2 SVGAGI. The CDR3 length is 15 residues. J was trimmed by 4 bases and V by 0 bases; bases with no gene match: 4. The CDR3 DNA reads TGTGCCAGCAGTTACTCGAACAGGGGGGGCACTGAAGCTTTCTTT. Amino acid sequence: CASSYSNRGGTEAFF.

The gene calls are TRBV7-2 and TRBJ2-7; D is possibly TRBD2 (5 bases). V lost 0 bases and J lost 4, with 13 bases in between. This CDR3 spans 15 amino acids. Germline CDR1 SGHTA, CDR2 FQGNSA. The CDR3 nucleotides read TGTGCCAGCAGCTTAGCGTCCGGGGTGGGATACGAGCAGTACTTC. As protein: CASSLASGVGYEQYF.

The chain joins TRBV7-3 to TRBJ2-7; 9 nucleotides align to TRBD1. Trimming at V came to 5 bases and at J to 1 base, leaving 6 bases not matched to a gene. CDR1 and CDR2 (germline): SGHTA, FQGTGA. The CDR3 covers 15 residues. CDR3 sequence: CASSPTGGDSYEQYF. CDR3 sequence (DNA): TGTGCCAGCAGCCCCACAGGGGGCGATTCCTACGAGCAGTACTTC.